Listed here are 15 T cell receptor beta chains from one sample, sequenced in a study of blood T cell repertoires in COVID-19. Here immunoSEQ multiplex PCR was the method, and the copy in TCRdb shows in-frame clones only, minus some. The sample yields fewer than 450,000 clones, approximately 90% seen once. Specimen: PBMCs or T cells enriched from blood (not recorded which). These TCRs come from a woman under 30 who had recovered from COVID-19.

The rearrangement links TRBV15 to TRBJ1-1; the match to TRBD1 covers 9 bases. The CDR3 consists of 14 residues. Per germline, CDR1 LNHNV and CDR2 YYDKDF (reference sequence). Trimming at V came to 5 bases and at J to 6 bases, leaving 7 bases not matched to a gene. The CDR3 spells CATSGHRGLAEAFF. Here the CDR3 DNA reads TGTGCCACCAGCGGCCACAGGGGGCTGGCTGAAGCTTTCTTT.

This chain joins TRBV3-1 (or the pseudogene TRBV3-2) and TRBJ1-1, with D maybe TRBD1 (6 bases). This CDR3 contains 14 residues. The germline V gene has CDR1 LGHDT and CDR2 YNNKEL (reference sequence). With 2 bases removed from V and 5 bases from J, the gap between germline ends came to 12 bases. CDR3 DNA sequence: TGTGCCAGCAGCCAATTGTGGCAGGGGACTGAAGCTTTCTTT. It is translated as CASSQLWQGTEAFF.

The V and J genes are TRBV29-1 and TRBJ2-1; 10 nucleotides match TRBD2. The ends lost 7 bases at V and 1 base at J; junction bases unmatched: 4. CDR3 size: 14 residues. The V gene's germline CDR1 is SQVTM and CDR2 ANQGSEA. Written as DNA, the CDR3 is TGCAGCGCGCGAGCGGGGGGGTCCTACAATGAGCAGTTCTTC. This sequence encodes CSARAGGSYNEQFF.

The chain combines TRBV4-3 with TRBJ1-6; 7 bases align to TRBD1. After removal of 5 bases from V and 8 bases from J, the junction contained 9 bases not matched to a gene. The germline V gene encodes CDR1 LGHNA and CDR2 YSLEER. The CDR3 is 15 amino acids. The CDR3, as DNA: TGCGCCAGCAGCGTCCACAGGGGTGTCGATTCACCCCTCCACTTT. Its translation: CASSVHRGVDSPLHF.

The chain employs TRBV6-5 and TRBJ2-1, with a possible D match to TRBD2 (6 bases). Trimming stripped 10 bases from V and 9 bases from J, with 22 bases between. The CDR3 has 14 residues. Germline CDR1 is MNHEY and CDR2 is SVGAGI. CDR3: CATSSLGGTGEQFF. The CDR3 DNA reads TGTGCCACCTCTTCCCTCGGGGGTACCGGTGAGCAGTTCTTC.

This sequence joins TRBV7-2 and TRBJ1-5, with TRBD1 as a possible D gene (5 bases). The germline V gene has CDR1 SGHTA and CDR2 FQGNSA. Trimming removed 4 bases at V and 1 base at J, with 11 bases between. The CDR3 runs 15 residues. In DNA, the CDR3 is TGTGCCAGCAGCTCGACCTCAGGGAGCAATCAGCCCCAGCATTTT. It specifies CASSSTSGSNQPQHF.

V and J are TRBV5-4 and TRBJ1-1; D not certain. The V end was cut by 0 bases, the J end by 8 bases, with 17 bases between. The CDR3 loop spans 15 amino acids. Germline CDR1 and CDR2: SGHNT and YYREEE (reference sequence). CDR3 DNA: TGTGCCAGCAGCTTGGCCTCTGGGGAGGGTGCCGAAGCTTTCTTT. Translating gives CASSLASGEGAEAFF.

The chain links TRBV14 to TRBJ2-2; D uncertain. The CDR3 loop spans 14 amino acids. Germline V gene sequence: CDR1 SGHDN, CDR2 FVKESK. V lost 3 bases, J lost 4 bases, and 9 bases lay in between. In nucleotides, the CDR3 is TGTGCCAGCAGCCATGCACGGGTCACCGGGGAGCTGTTTTTT. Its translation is CASSHARVTGELFF.

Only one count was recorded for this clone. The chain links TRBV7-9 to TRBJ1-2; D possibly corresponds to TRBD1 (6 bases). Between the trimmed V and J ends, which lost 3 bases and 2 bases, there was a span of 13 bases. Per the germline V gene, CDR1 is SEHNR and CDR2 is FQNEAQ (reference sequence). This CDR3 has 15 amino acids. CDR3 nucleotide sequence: TGTGCCAGCAGCTTTCCCCGGGACACCAACTATGGCTACACCTTC. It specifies CASSFPRDTNYGYTF.

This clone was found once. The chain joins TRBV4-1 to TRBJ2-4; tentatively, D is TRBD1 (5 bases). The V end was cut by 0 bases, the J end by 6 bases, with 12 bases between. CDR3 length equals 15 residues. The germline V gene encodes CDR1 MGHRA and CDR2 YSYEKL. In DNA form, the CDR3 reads TGCGCCAGCAGCCAAGAAGGGGCACTGTCAAACATTCAGTACTTC. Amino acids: CASSQEGALSNIQYF.

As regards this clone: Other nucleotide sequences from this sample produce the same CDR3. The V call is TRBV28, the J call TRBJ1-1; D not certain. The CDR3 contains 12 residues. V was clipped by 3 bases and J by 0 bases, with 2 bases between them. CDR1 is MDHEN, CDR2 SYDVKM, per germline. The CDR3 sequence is CASSFLNTEAFF. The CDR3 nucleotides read TGTGCCAGCAGTTTCTTGAACACTGAAGCTTTCTTT.

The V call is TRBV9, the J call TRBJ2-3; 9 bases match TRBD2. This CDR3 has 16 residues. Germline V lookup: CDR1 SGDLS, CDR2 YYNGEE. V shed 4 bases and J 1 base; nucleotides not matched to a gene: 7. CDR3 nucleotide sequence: TGTGCCAGCAGCCCTGGGACTAGCCTAGGCACAGATACGCAGTATTTT. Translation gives CASSPGTSLGTDTQYF.

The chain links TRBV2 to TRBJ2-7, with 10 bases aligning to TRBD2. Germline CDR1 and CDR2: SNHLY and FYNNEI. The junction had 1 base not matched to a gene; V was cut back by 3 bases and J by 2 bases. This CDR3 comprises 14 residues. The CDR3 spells CASSDTSGAYEQYF. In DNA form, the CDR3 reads TGTGCCAGCAGTGATACTAGCGGGGCCTACGAGCAGTACTTC.

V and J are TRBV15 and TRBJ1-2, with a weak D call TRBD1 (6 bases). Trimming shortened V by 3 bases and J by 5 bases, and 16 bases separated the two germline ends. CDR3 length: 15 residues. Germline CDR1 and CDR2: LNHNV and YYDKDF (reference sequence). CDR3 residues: CATSSNRVLRYGYTF. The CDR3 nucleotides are TGTGCCACCAGCAGTAACAGGGTACTACGGTATGGCTACACCTTC.

In nucleotides, the CDR3 is TGTGCCAGCAGTCCATTAACCACAGAGAACACTGAAGCTTTCTTT. Its translation is CASSPLTTENTEAFF. The chain carries TRBV27 and TRBJ1-1; D is unresolved. The CDR3 has 15 amino acids. Trimming took 5 bases from V and 1 from J, leaving 14 bases between them. The V gene's germline CDR1 is MNHEY and CDR2 SMNVEV (reference sequence).